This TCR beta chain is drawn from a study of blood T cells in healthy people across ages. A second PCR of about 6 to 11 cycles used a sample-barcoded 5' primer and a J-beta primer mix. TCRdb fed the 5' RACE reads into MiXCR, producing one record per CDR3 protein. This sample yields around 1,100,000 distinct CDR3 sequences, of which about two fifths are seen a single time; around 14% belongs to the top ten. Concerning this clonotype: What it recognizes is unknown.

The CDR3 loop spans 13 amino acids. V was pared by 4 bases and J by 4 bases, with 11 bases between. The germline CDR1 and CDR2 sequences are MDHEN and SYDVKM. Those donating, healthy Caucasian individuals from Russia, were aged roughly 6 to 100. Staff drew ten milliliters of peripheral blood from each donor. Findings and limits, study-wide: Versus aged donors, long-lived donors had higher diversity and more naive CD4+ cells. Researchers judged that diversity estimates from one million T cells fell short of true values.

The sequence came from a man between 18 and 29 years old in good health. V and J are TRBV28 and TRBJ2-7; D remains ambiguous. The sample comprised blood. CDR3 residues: CASSSPTIYEQYF. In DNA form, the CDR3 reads TGTGCCAGCAGTTCCCCGACAATTTACGAGCAGTACTTC.